Included here is one TCR beta chain sequence, with context. The data were obtained in a study of blood T cell repertoires in COVID-19. This table comes from immunoSEQ multiplex PCR, and its TCRdb copy is limited to in-frame clones, with some not included. The sample consists of tens of thousands of clones, 70% to 90% of them appearing once. Trimming left V 2 bases short and J 4 bases short, with 20 bases between. The CDR3 loop spans 16 amino acids. Per germline, CDR1 GTSNPN and CDR2 SVGIG (reference sequence). V usage is TRBV30 and J usage is TRBJ1-2; TRBD1 is a possible D gene (6 bases). The receptor was derived from a man between 65 and 85 years old with acute or convalescent COVID-19. Sequenced input: peripheral blood. CDR3 coding DNA: TGTGCCTGGAGTCGAGGGGGTTTGGACAGCGGCTATGGCTACACCTTC. This translates into CAWSRGGLDSGYGYTF.